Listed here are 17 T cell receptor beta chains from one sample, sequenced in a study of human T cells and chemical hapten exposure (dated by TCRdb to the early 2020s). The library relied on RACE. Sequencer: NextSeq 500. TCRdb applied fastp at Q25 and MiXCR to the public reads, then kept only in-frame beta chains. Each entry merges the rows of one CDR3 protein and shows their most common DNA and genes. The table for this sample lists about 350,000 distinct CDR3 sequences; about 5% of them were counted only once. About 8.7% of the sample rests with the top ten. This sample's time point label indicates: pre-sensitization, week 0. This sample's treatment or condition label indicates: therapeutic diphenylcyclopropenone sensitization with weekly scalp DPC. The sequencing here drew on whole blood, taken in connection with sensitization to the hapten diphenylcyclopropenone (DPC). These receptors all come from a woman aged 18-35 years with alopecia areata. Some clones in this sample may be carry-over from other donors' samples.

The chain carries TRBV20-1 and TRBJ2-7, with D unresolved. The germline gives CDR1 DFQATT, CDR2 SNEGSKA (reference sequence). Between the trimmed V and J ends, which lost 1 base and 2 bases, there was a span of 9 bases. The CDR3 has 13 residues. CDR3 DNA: TGCAGTGCTAGAGCGGAGACTCCCTACGAGCAGTACTTC. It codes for CSARAETPYEQYF.

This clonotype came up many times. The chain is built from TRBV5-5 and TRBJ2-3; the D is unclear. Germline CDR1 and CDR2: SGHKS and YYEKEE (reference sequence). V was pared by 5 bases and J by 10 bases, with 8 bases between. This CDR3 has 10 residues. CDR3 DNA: TGTGCCAGCAGTGAAAGTCCGCAGTATTTT. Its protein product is CASSESPQYF.

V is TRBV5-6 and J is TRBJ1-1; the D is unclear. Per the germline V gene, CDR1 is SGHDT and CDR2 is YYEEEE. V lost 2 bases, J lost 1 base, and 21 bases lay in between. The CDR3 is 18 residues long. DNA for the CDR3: TGTGCCAGCAGCTTTTCTTCCTCCGAGGTTACAGCGAACACTGAAGCTTTCTTT. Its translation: CASSFSSSEVTANTEAFF.

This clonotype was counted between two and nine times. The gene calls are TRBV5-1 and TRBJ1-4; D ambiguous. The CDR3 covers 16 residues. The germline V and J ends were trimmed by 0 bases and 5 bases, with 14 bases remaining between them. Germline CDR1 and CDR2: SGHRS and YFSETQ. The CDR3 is CASSLGRFSGNEKLFF. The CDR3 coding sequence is TGCGCCAGCAGCTTGGGTCGCTTCAGTGGGAATGAAAAACTGTTTTTT.

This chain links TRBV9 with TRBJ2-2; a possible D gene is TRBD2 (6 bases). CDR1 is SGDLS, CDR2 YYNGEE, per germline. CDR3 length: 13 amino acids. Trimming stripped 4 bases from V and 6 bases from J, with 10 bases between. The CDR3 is CASSWGDAGELFF. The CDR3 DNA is TGTGCCAGCAGCTGGGGGGACGCCGGGGAGCTGTTTTTT.

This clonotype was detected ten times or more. The CDR3 sequence: CSATDGLSYEQYF. The CDR3 bases are TGCAGTGCTACCGACGGACTCTCCTACGAGCAGTACTTC. The V and J genes are TRBV20-1 and TRBJ2-7; tentative D call: TRBD2 (5 bases). The V end lost 4 bases, the J end lost 0 bases, and 10 bases lay between the germline ends. The CDR3 covers 13 residues. Germline CDR1 and CDR2: DFQATT and SNEGSKA (reference sequence).

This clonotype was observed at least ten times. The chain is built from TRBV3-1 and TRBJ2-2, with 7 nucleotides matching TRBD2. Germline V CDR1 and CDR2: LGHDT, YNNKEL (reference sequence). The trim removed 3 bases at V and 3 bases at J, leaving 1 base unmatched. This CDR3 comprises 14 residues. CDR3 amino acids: CASSQREYTGELFF. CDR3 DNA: TGTGCCAGCAGCCAGCGGGAGTACACCGGGGAGCTGTTTTTT.

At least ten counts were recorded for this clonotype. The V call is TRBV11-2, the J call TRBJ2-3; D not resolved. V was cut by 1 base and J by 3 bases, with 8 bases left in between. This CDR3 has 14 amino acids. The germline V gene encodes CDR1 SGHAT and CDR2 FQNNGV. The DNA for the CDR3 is TGTGCCAGCAGCTTAGTTTTAGGGACAGATACGCAGTATTTT. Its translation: CASSLVLGTDTQYF.

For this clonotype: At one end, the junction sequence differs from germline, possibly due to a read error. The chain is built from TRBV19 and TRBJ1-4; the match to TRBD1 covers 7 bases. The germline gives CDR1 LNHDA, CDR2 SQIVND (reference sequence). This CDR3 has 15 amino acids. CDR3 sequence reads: CASSALGQTNEKLFF. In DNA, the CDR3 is TGTGCCAGTAGTGCCCTGGGACAGACTAATGAAAAACTGTTCTTT.

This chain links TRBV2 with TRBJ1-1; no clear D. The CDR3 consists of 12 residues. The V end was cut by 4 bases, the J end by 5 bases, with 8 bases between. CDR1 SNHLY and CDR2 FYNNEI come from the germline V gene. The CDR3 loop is CASSVERTEAFF. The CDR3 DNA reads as TGTGCCAGCAGTGTTGAGAGGACTGAAGCTTTCTTT.

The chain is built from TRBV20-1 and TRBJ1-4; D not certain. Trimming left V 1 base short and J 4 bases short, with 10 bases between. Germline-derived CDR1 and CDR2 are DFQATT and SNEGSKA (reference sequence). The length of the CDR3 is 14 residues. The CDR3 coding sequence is TGCAGTGCTAGAGCGGCAGAGTATAATGAAAAACTGTTTTTT. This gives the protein CSARAAEYNEKLFF.

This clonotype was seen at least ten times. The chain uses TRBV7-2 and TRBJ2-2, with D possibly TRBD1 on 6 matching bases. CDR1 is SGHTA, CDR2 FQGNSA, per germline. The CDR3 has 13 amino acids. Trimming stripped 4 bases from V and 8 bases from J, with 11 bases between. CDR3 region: CASSSGTSGELFF. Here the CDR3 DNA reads TGTGCCAGCAGCTCTGGGACATCTGGGGAGCTGTTTTTT. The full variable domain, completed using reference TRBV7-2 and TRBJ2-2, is GAGVSQSPSNKVTEKGKDVELRCDPISGHTALYWYRQSLGQGLEFLIYFQGNSAPDKSGLPSDRFSAERTGGSVSTLTIQRTQQEDSAVYLCASSSGTSGELFFGEGSRLTVL.

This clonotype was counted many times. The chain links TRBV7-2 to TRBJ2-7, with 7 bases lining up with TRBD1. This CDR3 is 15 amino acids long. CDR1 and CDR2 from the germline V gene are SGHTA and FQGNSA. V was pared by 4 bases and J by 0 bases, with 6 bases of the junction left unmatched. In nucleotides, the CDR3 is TGTGCCAGCAGCTACGACCGGGACAGCTCCTACGAGCAGTACTTC. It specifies CASSYDRDSSYEQYF.

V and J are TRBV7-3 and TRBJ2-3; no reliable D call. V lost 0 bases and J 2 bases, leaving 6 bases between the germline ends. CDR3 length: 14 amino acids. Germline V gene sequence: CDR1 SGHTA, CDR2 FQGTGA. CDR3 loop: CASSLTPLTDTQYF. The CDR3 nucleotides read TGTGCCAGCAGCTTAACTCCCCTCACAGATACGCAGTATTTT.

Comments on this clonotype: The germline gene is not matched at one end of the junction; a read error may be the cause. Written as DNA, the CDR3 is TGTGCCAGCAGCTTATTGGTCCCCGGGGAGCTGTTTTTT. Its protein product is CASSLLVPGELFF. The V gene is TRBV27, the J gene TRBJ2-2; D remains unclear. The CDR3 sequence is 13 residues long. The germline V gene encodes CDR1 MNHEY and CDR2 SMNVEV (reference sequence).

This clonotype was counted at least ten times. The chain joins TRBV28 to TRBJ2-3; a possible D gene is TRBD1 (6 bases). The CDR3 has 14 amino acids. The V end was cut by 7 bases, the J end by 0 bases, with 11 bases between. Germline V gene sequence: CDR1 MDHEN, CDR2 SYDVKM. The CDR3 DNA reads TGTGCCAGCACTGTAGGACAGAGCACAGATACGCAGTATTTT. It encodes CASTVGQSTDTQYF. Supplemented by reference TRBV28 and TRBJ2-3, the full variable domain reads DVKVTQSSRYLVKRTGEKVFLECVQDMDHENMFWYRQDPGLGLRLIYFSYDVKMKEKGDIPEGYSVSREKKERFSLILESASTNQTSMYLCASTVGQSTDTQYFGPGTRLTVL.

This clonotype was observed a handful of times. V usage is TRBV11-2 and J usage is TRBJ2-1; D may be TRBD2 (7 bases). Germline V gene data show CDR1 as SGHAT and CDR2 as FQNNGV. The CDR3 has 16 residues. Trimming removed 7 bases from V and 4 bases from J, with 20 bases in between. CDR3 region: CASTLDEGGWYNEQFF. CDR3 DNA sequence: TGTGCCAGCACCCTTGATGAGGGGGGGTGGTACAATGAGCAGTTCTTC.